This T cell receptor (beta chain) is from a study of T cell responses to AZD1222 COVID-19 vaccine. Profiling relied on immunoSEQ multiplex PCR, and the TCRdb table lists in-frame clones only, not all of them. The sample consists of about 77,000 clones, 92% of them appearing once. The CDR3 covers 16 residues. Trimming removed 0 bases from V and 7 bases from J; junction bases left unmatched: 9. The germline CDR1 and CDR2 sequences are SGDLS and YYNGEE. This chain links TRBV9 with TRBJ2-1; TRBD2 matches at 8 bases. This specimen consisted of peripheral blood, obtained 28 days after the second AZD1222 dose. The receptor's source is an adult who received the AZD1222 COVID-19 vaccine. CDR3 residues: CASSVDGRGEWNEQFF. Here the CDR3 DNA reads TGTGCCAGCAGCGTAGACGGGAGGGGGGAGTGGAATGAGCAGTTCTTC.